This T cell receptor beta chain was documented in a study of cytomegalovirus exposure and HLA in healthy donors. The study sampled nominally healthy donors, though unrecorded immune exposures were likely. About this clone itself: Its antigen remains unknown.

Germline CDR1 reads SGHDN; CDR2 reads FVKESK. V gave up 1 base and J gave up 0 bases; unmatched junction bases: 2. The CDR3 loop spans 16 amino acids. 60 Vbeta and 13 Jbeta primers were used in PCR. Measured with immunoSEQ multiplex PCR; TCRdb has only the in-frame clones, and not every one. The sample has more than 150,000 clones; around 80% are singletons. Study-wide points: Relative to equally common others, HLA-associated TCR beta chains showed greater clonal expansion in a later analysis.

Specimen: PBMCs. The rearrangement links TRBV14 to TRBJ2-2, with TRBD2 matching over 7 bases. This TCR was sampled from a girl aged 2-10 years in good health and CMV-seropositive. This CDR3 is CASSQGGLPNTGELFF. CDR3 bases: TGTGCCAGCAGCCAAGGGGGACTACCGAACACCGGGGAGCTGTTTTTT.